This T cell receptor beta chain was identified during a study of cytomegalovirus exposure and HLA in healthy donors. Per germline, CDR1 LNHDA and CDR2 SQIVND (reference sequence). There are 14 residues in the CDR3. Trimming stripped 7 bases from V and 4 bases from J, with 15 bases between. Primers included in the PCR were 60 Vbeta and 13 Jbeta primers. Only in-frame clones appear in the TCRdb table, and some are missing; sequencing was by immunoSEQ multiplex PCR. This repertoire shows over 80,000 clones, nearly 80% found once; its top ten account for less than 3.5%. About this clone: The antigen is not known.

Whole-study results and caveats: Available immune exposure information covered CMV serostatus only.

The chain is built from TRBV19 and TRBJ2-3; maybe TRBD2 (5 bases). The source material was PBMCs. This TCR was recovered from a woman in her thirties or forties in good health and CMV-seronegative. CDR3 sequence reads: CASIKGGFPDTQYF. For the CDR3, the DNA is TGTGCCAGTATAAAGGGCGGGTTTCCAGATACGCAGTATTTT.